The text below deals with one T cell receptor (beta chain). Trimming at V came to 4 bases and at J to 3 bases, leaving 6 bases not matched to a gene. This CDR3 region has 14 residues. Germline CDR1 LGHDT, CDR2 YNNKEL (reference sequence). The sample is drawn from a study of T cells in tumors after PD-1 blockade. Clones were read by immunoSEQ multiplex PCR, and TCRdb kept only the in-frame ones, dropping some. The table records more than 50,000 clones, under 80% of them present only once. This chain uses TRBV3-1 (or the pseudogene TRBV3-2) with TRBJ2-7, with 7 bases identical to TRBD1. The sample was PBMCs, taken after anti-PD-1 treatment. This clonotype originated in a human donor with basal cell carcinoma. CDR3 DNA: TGTGCCAGCAGCCTTCGACAGGGTAGCTACGAGCAGTACTTC. Translating gives CASSLRQGSYEQYF.